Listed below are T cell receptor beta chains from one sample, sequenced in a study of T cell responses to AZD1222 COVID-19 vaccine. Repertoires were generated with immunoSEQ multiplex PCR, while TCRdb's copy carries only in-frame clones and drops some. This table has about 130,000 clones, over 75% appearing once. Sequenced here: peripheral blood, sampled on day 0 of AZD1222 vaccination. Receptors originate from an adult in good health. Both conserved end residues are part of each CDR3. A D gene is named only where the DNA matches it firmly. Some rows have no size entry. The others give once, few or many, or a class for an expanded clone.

cdr3_aa: CASSLVLGSDTQYF
cdr3_nt: TGTGCCAGCAGCTTAGTCCTGGGGTCAGATACGCAGTATTTT
clone_size: NA
v_call: TRBV7-9
d_call: NA
j_call: TRBJ2-3

cdr3_aa: CASSLDPGELFF
cdr3_nt: TGTGCCAGCAGCTTAGACCCCGGGGAGCTGTTTTTT
clone_size: NA
v_call: TRBV7-2
d_call: NA
j_call: TRBJ2-2

cdr3_aa: CARRRGALYEKLFF
cdr3_nt: TGTGCCAGAAGGAGAGGGGCGCTATATGAAAAACTGTTTTTT
clone_size: NA
v_call: TRBV5-3
d_call: NA
j_call: TRBJ1-4

cdr3_aa: CATSGAPGQGAGELFF
cdr3_nt: TGTGCCACCAGTGGGGCCCCGGGACAGGGGGCCGGGGAGCTGTTTTTT
clone_size: NA
v_call: TRBV24-1
d_call: TRBD1
j_call: TRBJ2-2

cdr3_aa: CASSLELAGGSYEQYF
cdr3_nt: TGTGCCAGCAGCTTAGAACTAGCGGGAGGGTCCTACGAGCAGTACTTC
clone_size: NA
v_call: TRBV7-2
d_call: TRBD2
j_call: TRBJ2-7

cdr3_aa: CASSQEWVDEQFF
cdr3_nt: TGTGCCAGCAGCCAAGAGTGGGTTGATGAGCAGTTCTTC
clone_size: NA
v_call: TRBV3-1/TRBV3-2
d_call: NA
j_call: TRBJ2-1

cdr3_aa: CASSLGGPDTQYF
cdr3_nt: TGTGCCAGCAGCTTGGGAGGCCCAGATACGCAGTATTTT
clone_size: NA
v_call: TRBV5-8
d_call: NA
j_call: TRBJ2-3

cdr3_aa: CASSQTGGQNTEAFF
cdr3_nt: TGTGCCAGCAGCCAGACAGGGGGCCAGAACACTGAAGCTTTCTTT
clone_size: NA
v_call: TRBV3-1/TRBV3-2
d_call: TRBD1
j_call: TRBJ1-1

cdr3_aa: CAWSVDARAEAFF
cdr3_nt: TGTGCCTGGAGTGTAGATGCTCGGGCTGAAGCTTTCTTT
clone_size: NA
v_call: TRBV30
d_call: NA
j_call: TRBJ1-1

cdr3_aa: CAISDLRLTGENEKLFF
cdr3_nt: TGTGCCATCAGTGACCTCAGACTGACAGGGGAGAATGAAAAACTGTTTTTT
clone_size: NA
v_call: TRBV10-3
d_call: TRBD1
j_call: TRBJ1-4

cdr3_aa: CASSRTAYNSPLHF
cdr3_nt: TGTGCCAGCAGCCGGACGGCCTATAATTCACCCCTCCACTTT
clone_size: NA
v_call: TRBV6-5
d_call: NA
j_call: TRBJ1-6

cdr3_aa: CASSDRQGTNTDTQYF
cdr3_nt: TGTGCCAGCAGTGATCGACAGGGTACGAATACAGATACGCAGTATTTT
clone_size: once
v_call: TRBV6-1
d_call: TRBD1
j_call: TRBJ2-3

cdr3_aa: CASSTWGLHSYEQYF
cdr3_nt: TGTGCCAGCAGCACCTGGGGACTCCACTCCTACGAGCAGTACTTC
clone_size: NA
v_call: TRBV5-6
d_call: NA
j_call: TRBJ2-7

cdr3_aa: CASSEAGTASGNTIYF
cdr3_nt: TGTGCCAGCAGCGAAGCCGGGACAGCCTCTGGAAACACCATATATTTT
clone_size: medium-sized
v_call: TRBV5-6
d_call: TRBD1
j_call: TRBJ1-3

cdr3_aa: CASSPSWGPYEQYF
cdr3_nt: TGTGCCAGCAGCCCTAGTTGGGGTCCCTACGAGCAGTACTTC
clone_size: NA
v_call: TRBV7-2
d_call: NA
j_call: TRBJ2-7

cdr3_aa: CASSYVGASQPQHF
cdr3_nt: TGTGCCAGCAGTTACGTGGGGGCAAGCCAGCCCCAGCATTTT
clone_size: NA
v_call: TRBV6-2/TRBV6-3
d_call: NA
j_call: TRBJ1-5

cdr3_aa: CASSPLRSADTDTQYF
cdr3_nt: TGTGCCAGCTCACCACTCCGCAGCGCTGACACAGATACGCAGTATTTT
clone_size: NA
v_call: TRBV18
d_call: NA
j_call: TRBJ2-3

cdr3_aa: CSVEDPRTREQYF
cdr3_nt: TGCAGCGTTGAAGATCCCCGGACGAGAGAGCAGTACTTC
clone_size: NA
v_call: TRBV29-1
d_call: NA
j_call: TRBJ2-7

cdr3_aa: CASSPASRTEAFF
cdr3_nt: TGCGCCAGCAGCCCCGCCTCGAGGACTGAAGCTTTCTTT
clone_size: NA
v_call: TRBV5-1
d_call: NA
j_call: TRBJ1-1

cdr3_aa: CASGQGSENQPQHF
cdr3_nt: TGTGCTAGTGGCCAGGGGTCCGAAAATCAGCCCCAGCATTTT
clone_size: NA
v_call: TRBV12-5
d_call: NA
j_call: TRBJ1-5